Reported below is one T cell receptor (beta chain). The data are from a study of blood T cell repertoires in COVID-19. Study-level information: The United States, Italy and Spain were the sources of the acute and convalescent COVID-19 samples. Sample material is recorded as cDNA or gDNA derived from T cells, B-cell-depleted T cells, or PBMCs.

Authors' methods: Scientists estimated how many nucleated cells there were by amplifying reference gene primers. Some clones are missing from TCRdb's copy, which holds only in-frame ones; the method was immunoSEQ multiplex PCR. The V and J calls and clone size were taken over from that table, and D and trimming were inferred from the DNA. The profile covers 200,000 to 250,000 clones, with 65% to 90% appearing a single time and approximately 4.8% taken by the ten largest. The clonotype was recovered from a man aged 50 to 60 with acute or convalescent COVID-19. The specimen sequenced was peripheral blood.

The CDR3 nucleotides read TGTGCCAGTAGTATAGCCGTCCTTAGGTTTTTT. Translated: CASSIAVLRFF. The chain joins TRBV19 to TRBJ1-4; no clear D. The germline CDR1 and CDR2 sequences are LNHDA and SQIVND (reference sequence). With 1 base removed from V and 16 bases from J, the gap between germline ends came to 10 bases. This CDR3 has 11 amino acids.